The 13 T cell receptor beta chains below were found in one sample sequenced in a study of T cell repertoires in cytomegalovirus infection. Each CDR3 protein is one row after TCRdb ran MiXCR on the reads. The sample comprises 80,000 or so distinct CDR3 sequences, about 37% of which are singletons, and just over 90% rests with the top ten. No antigen is known for these receptors. The starting material was CD8+ T cells from cultured PBMCs, obtained from culture after CMV antigen stimulation. The origin of the receptors is a human donor in good health (CMV status not recorded). Some clones in this sample may be carry-over from other donors' samples.

The chain joins TRBV5-1 to TRBJ2-5, with 9 bases aligning to TRBD1. The CDR3 loop spans 16 amino acids. Per the germline V gene, CDR1 is SGHRS and CDR2 is YFSETQ. J gave up 0 bases and V 2 bases, and 5 bases lay outside the gene matches. CDR3 sequence (DNA): TGCGCCAGCAGCTTTTTGGGACAGGGAAACCAAGAGACCCAGTACTTC. Residues: CASSFLGQGNQETQYF.

The CDR3 DNA sequence: TGTGCCAGCAGCGCTACGCCGGGACTTCGCCCAAACATTCAGTACTTC. It translates to CASSATPGLRPNIQYF. The gene calls are TRBV2 and TRBJ2-4; perhaps TRBD2 as D (6 bases). V lost 6 bases, J lost 6 bases, and 21 bases lay in between. Per the germline V gene, CDR1 is SNHLY and CDR2 is FYNNEI. CDR3 length equals 16 residues.

V and J are TRBV10-3 and TRBJ1-1; no reliable D call. The CDR3 extends over 13 amino acids. The germline gives CDR1 ENHRY, CDR2 SYGVKD. V lost 7 bases and J 1 base, leaving 10 bases between the germline ends. This CDR3 reads CAITLDRNTEAFF. In nucleotides, the CDR3 is TGTGCCATCACCCTAGATCGGAACACTGAAGCTTTCTTT.

The chain uses TRBV7-6 and TRBJ2-2; 13 nucleotides align to TRBD2. Germline V gene lookup returns CDR1 SGHVS and CDR2 FNYEAQ. The CDR3 is made up of 17 amino acids. V trimming: 8 bases; J trimming: 4 bases; junction bases outside the gene matches: 10. The CDR3 DNA follows: TGTGCCAGCTTAAGAACTAGCGGGGGGGCCGGCACCGGGGAGCTGTTTTTT. Protein sequence: CASLRTSGGAGTGELFF.

The chain recombines TRBV7-2 with TRBJ1-5; 7 nucleotides agree with TRBD1. V dropped 3 bases and J dropped 0; count of bases not matched to a gene: 20. This CDR3 is 21 amino acids long. The germline CDR1 and CDR2 sequences are SGHTA and FQGNSA. As DNA, the CDR3 is TGTGCCAGCAGCTTGAGCCCACTAGGACAGGCGCATCCGTATAGCAATCAGCCCCAGCATTTT. Amino acid sequence: CASSLSPLGQAHPYSNQPQHF.

This clonotype was picked up a small number of times. The chain recombines TRBV7-9 with TRBJ2-1; 8 bases are shared with TRBD2. V gave up 6 bases and J gave up 2 bases; unmatched junction bases: 9. The germline V gene has CDR1 SEHNR and CDR2 FQNEAQ (reference sequence). The CDR3 consists of 16 residues. The DNA for the CDR3 is TGTGCCAGCAGTCCTAGCGGGCAGGGCCCCTACAATGAGCAGTTCTTC. Amino acids: CASSPSGQGPYNEQFF.

This clonotype was found a few times. This chain links TRBV5-1 with TRBJ2-7; tentatively, D is TRBD1 or TRBD2 (6 bases each). Germline CDR1 and CDR2: SGHRS and YFSETQ. Trimming stripped 0 bases from V and 0 bases from J, with 16 bases between. The CDR3 has 17 residues. This CDR3 reads CASSLGIYGGDSYEQYF. The CDR3 nucleotides are TGCGCCAGCAGCTTGGGTATTTACGGGGGCGACTCCTACGAGCAGTACTTC.

The chain employs TRBV7-6 and TRBJ2-1, with 8 bases lining up with TRBD2. V lost 5 bases, J lost 10 bases, and 13 bases stayed unmatched. Germline CDR1 SGHVS, CDR2 FNYEAQ. This CDR3 is built from 15 residues. In nucleotides, the CDR3 is TGTGCCAGCAGCCCCCCCGCGGGGGGTGCGAGGGAGCAGTTCTTC. Translation gives CASSPPAGGAREQFF.

This clonotype was detected a few times. The chain joins TRBV4-3 to TRBJ2-3; maybe TRBD2 (6 bases). With 3 bases removed from V and 2 bases from J, the gap between germline ends came to 24 bases. CDR3 size: 19 residues. Germline V CDR1 and CDR2: LGHNA, YSLEER. The CDR3 DNA reads as TGCGCCAGCAGCCATAGAGACGCCCGGGGGACTGACTACACAGATACGCAGTATTTT. Encoded protein: CASSHRDARGTDYTDTQYF.

V is TRBV28 and J is TRBJ2-5; 8 bases align to TRBD1. From germline, CDR1 is MDHEN and CDR2 SYDVKM. The CDR3 has 13 amino acids. The V and J ends lost 4 bases and 2 bases, in that order; junction bases with no gene match: 0. CDR3 amino acids: CASSWTGQETQYF. CDR3 bases: TGTGCCAGCAGTTGGACAGGGCAAGAGACCCAGTACTTC.

The chain combines TRBV4-2 with TRBJ2-3; the match to TRBD2 covers 13 bases. V lost 5 bases, J lost 5 bases, and 4 bases stayed unmatched. In germline, CDR1 is LGHNA, CDR2 YNFKEQ. The CDR3 spans 15 residues. CDR3 region: CASSTSGGAGDTQYF. The CDR3 nucleotides read TGTGCCAGCAGCACTAGCGGGGGGGCCGGAGATACGCAGTATTTT.

The rearrangement links TRBV4-3 to TRBJ2-1; 8 bases line up with TRBD2. CDR3 size: 16 residues. CDR1 and CDR2 from the germline V gene are LGHNA and YSLEER. The ends lost 0 bases at V and 3 bases at J; junction bases unmatched: 4. CDR3 nucleotide sequence: TGCGCCAGCAGCCAAGACAGCGGGGGAGGCTACAATGAGCAGTTCTTC. Translating it yields CASSQDSGGGYNEQFF.

The rearrangement joins TRBV6-5 to TRBJ2-1; D could derive from TRBD1 or TRBD2 (5 bases each). CDR3 size: 16 residues. Trimming took off 0 bases at V and 2 bases at J, with 11 bases between the two ends. Germline V gene data show CDR1 as MNHEY and CDR2 as SVGAGI. The CDR3 DNA reads TGTGCCAGCAGTTACTCCCCAGGGAGCCCCTACAATGAGCAGTTCTTC. It is translated as CASSYSPGSPYNEQFF.